This T cell receptor beta chain was recovered during a study of early T cells in non-severe SARS-CoV-2 infection. TCRdb reprocessed the 5' RACE reads with MiXCR, giving one entry per CDR3 protein. The table records 60,000 to 70,000 distinct CDR3 sequences, 9.1% of them present only once. This clonotype showed up just a few times. Germline CDR1 SGHRS, CDR2 YFSETQ. This CDR3 contains 13 residues. V gave up 3 bases and J gave up 2 bases; unmatched junction bases: 2. This rearrangement joins TRBV5-1 to TRBJ2-7, with 7 bases matching TRBD1. This TCR was recovered from an adult who was a healthcare worker with PCR-confirmed SARS-CoV-2 infection or an uninfected control (not recorded which). The specimen sequenced was whole blood. The CDR3, as DNA: TGCGCCAGCAGCTCCGGGACAGCCTACGAGCAGTACTTC. Amino acids: CASSSGTAYEQYF. The full variable domain, rest sourced from reference TRBV5-1 and TRBJ2-7, is KAGVTQTPRYLIKTRGQQVTLSCSPISGHRSVSWYQQTPGQGLQFLFEYFSETQRNKGNFPGRFSGRQFSNSRSEMNVSTLELGDSALYLCASSSGTAYEQYFGPGTRLTVT.